The rows below give T cell receptor beta chains drawn from one sample of a study of T cells after yellow fever vaccination. TCRdb processed the 5' RACE reads anew with MiXCR; each CDR3 protein has one entry. The data show some 300,000 distinct CDR3 sequences, 3.6% seen once. The sequenced sample was PBMCs, obtained on the day of the yellow fever booster vaccination. The source of these receptors is a man aged 18 to 29 who received the YFV17D yellow fever vaccine. The CDR3 runs from the conserved cysteine through the conserved F or W. A D gene is named only where the DNA matches it firmly. The size of a clone is reported for some rows only, either as once, few or many, or as a class for expanded clones.

clone size,CDR3 length,V gene,D gene,J gene,CDR3 protein,CDR3 DNA
few,13,TRBV7-2,.,TRBJ1-5,CASSSVSNQPQHF,TGTGCCAGCAGCTCAGTAAGCAATCAGCCCCAGCATTTT
few,15,TRBV6-2/TRBV6-3,TRBD1,TRBJ2-5,CASSYSTGVQETQYF,TGTGCCAGCAGTTACTCGACAGGGGTCCAAGAGACCCAGTACTTC
few,15,TRBV7-9,.,TRBJ2-7,CASSSSLDGSYEQYF,TGTGCCAGCAGCTCCTCCTTGGATGGGAGTTACGAGCAGTACTTC
many,15,TRBV28,TRBD1,TRBJ1-1,CASSSWTGGASEAFF,TGTGCCAGCAGTTCCTGGACAGGGGGCGCTTCTGAAGCTTTCTTT
.,12,TRBV7-9,.,TRBJ1-1,CASSLENREAFF,TGTGCCAGCAGCTTAGAAAACAGGGAAGCTTTCTTT
.,15,TRBV20-1,TRBD1,TRBJ2-2,CSAITGTGDTGELFF,TGCAGTGCTATCACCGGGACAGGGGACACCGGGGAGCTGTTTTTT
many,16,TRBV2,.,TRBJ2-4,CASSELTGLAKNIQYF,TGTGCCAGCAGTGAACTAACAGGACTAGCCAAAAACATTCAGTACTTC
few,15,TRBV5-1,TRBD1,TRBJ1-5,CASSPGPGQAQPQHF,TGCGCCAGCAGCCCAGGGCCCGGACAGGCTCAGCCCCAGCATTTT
few,16,TRBV5-1,TRBD1,TRBJ1-1,CASSSSPTGMGTEAFF,TGCGCCAGCAGCTCGAGTCCGACAGGGATGGGCACTGAAGCTTTCTTT
.,11,TRBV19,.,TRBJ1-2,CASTDNYGYTF,TGTGCCAGCACAGATAACTATGGCTACACCTTC
many,9,TRBV29-1,.,TRBJ1-1,CSVASGAFF,TGCAGCGTCGCGTCGGGGGCTTTCTTT
few,14,TRBV10-3,.,TRBJ1-4,CAISERQTNEKLFF,TGTGCCATCAGTGAACGGCAAACTAATGAAAAACTGTTTTTT
many,12,TRBV3-1,.,TRBJ2-5,CASSQVRETQYF,TGTGCCAGCAGCCAAGTCAGGGAGACCCAGTACTTC
few,14,TRBV5-6,.,TRBJ1-6,CASSLDGTVSPLHF,TGTGCCAGCAGCTTGGATGGGACGGTTTCACCCCTCCACTTT
many,12,TRBV29-1,TRBD2,TRBJ2-5,CSGGGSQETQYF,TGCAGCGGGGGGGGGTCACAAGAGACCCAGTACTTC
few,14,TRBV21-1,.,TRBJ1-1,CASTPVFPRAEAFF,TGTGCCAGCACCCCGGTCTTCCCAAGGGCTGAAGCTTTCTTT
.,15,TRBV20-1,TRBD1,TRBJ1-5,CSARVGGASGQPQHF,TGCAGTGCTAGAGTAGGGGGCGCGTCGGGTCAGCCCCAGCATTTT
few,13,TRBV12-3/TRBV12-4,.,TRBJ1-6,CASTLQGLSPLHF,TGTGCCAGCACCTTGCAGGGGCTCTCCCCCCTCCACTTT
many,15,TRBV10-3,.,TRBJ1-5,CAISEGTNGNQPQHF,TGTGCCATCAGTGAAGGGACAAATGGCAATCAGCCCCAGCATTTT
many,13,TRBV2,.,TRBJ2-7,CASKTDSRYEQYF,TGTGCCAGCAAGACCGACAGCCGCTACGAGCAGTACTTC
many,16,TRBV28,.,TRBJ2-1,CASSAFRAGVGNEQFF,TGTGCCAGCAGTGCCTTTCGAGCAGGGGTTGGCAATGAGCAGTTCTTC
many,15,TRBV6-5,.,TRBJ2-2,CASSRGAGENGELFF,TGTGCCAGCAGCCGGGGGGCCGGAGAAAACGGGGAGCTGTTTTTT
.,15,TRBV4-2,TRBD2,TRBJ2-3,CASSHSGGDADTQYF,TGTGCCAGCAGCCATAGCGGGGGGGACGCAGATACGCAGTATTTT
many,12,TRBV20-1,.,TRBJ1-2,CSASGANYGYTF,TGCAGTGCGTCCGGGGCAAACTATGGCTACACCTTC
many,14,TRBV7-2,.,TRBJ1-1,CASSLGLMNTEAFF,TGTGCCAGCAGCTTAGGACTGATGAACACTGAAGCTTTCTTT
many,14,TRBV7-6,TRBD1,TRBJ1-1,CASSLITGGTEAFF,TGTGCCAGCAGCTTAATCACAGGGGGGACTGAAGCTTTCTTT
.,15,TRBV7-2,.,TRBJ1-5,CASSPSGGQVWPQHF,TGTGCCAGCAGCCCATCGGGGGGCCAAGTCTGGCCCCAGCATTTT
few,14,TRBV7-6,.,TRBJ2-7,CASSLWTDPYEQYF,TGTGCCAGCAGCTTGTGGACAGATCCCTACGAGCAGTACTTC
many,12,TRBV20-1,.,TRBJ1-3,CSAAGPGNTIYF,TGCAGTGCTGCTGGGCCCGGAAACACCATATATTTT
.,13,TRBV6-5,.,TRBJ2-3,CASAGAFTDTQYF,TGTGCCAGCGCCGGGGCCTTCACAGATACGCAGTATTTT
.,13,TRBV7-7,.,TRBJ2-5,CASSLQLQETQYF,TGTGCCAGCAGCTTACAGTTACAAGAGACCCAGTACTTC
many,17,TRBV9,TRBD2,TRBJ2-3,CASSVSVGGARTDTQYF,TGTGCCAGCAGCGTCAGTGTCGGGGGGGCCCGGACAGATACGCAGTATTTT
few,19,TRBV4-1,.,TRBJ2-3,CASSQGVFVLAARTDTQYF,TGCGCCAGCAGCCAAGGAGTCTTTGTCTTAGCGGCTCGCACAGATACGCAGTATTTT
many,13,TRBV5-4,.,TRBJ1-6,CASSLQGNSPLHF,TGTGCCAGCAGCCTTCAGGGAAATTCACCCCTCCACTTT
.,14,TRBV6-2/TRBV6-3,.,TRBJ2-2,CASRRGVNTGELFF,TGTGCCAGCAGACGCGGGGTGAACACCGGGGAGCTGTTTTTT
many,13,TRBV7-9,.,TRBJ2-1,CASSLVRGRGQFF,TGTGCCAGCAGCTTAGTTCGCGGCAGAGGGCAGTTCTTC
few,16,TRBV10-2,TRBD1,TRBJ2-1,CASSGVWTGVNNEQFF,TGCGCCAGCAGTGGGGTTTGGACAGGGGTAAACAATGAGCAGTTCTTC
.,14,TRBV7-8,.,TRBJ2-2,CASSLRGPTGELYF,TGTGCCAGCAGCTTGAGGGGCCCCACCGGGGAGCTGTATTTT
.,18,TRBV9,TRBD2,TRBJ2-2,CASSVAMWSGGNTGELFF,TGTGCCAGCAGCGTAGCAATGTGGAGCGGGGGGAACACCGGGGAGCTGTTTTTT
.,14,TRBV2,.,TRBJ2-1,CASSENLAAEEQFF,TGTGCCAGCAGTGAAAATCTAGCCGCCGAGGAGCAGTTCTTC
many,17,TRBV9,.,TRBJ2-3,CASSVQGQFSKPDTQYF,TGTGCCAGCAGCGTCCAAGGACAGTTTTCGAAGCCAGATACGCAGTATTTT
.,16,TRBV7-2,.,TRBJ2-1,CASSLGAGRAYNEQFF,TGTGCCAGCAGCTTAGGTGCGGGACGGGCCTACAATGAGCAGTTCTTC
few,16,TRBV6-1,TRBD1,TRBJ1-6,CASQGGGLRYNSPLHF,TGTGCCAGCCAGGGGGGGGGGCTGAGATATAATTCACCCCTCCACTTT
.,12,TRBV2,.,TRBJ1-2,CASFEANYGYTF,TGTGCCAGCTTTGAAGCTAACTATGGCTACACCTTC
few,13,TRBV12-3/TRBV12-4,.,TRBJ2-2,CAGGTSNTGELFF,TGTGCCGGGGGGACTTCGAACACCGGGGAGCTGTTTTTT
few,15,TRBV3-1,.,TRBJ1-2,CASSTAWTEGYGYTF,TGTGCCAGCAGCACCGCGTGGACCGAGGGTTATGGCTACACCTTC